A selection of T cell receptor beta chains follows, all from one sample in a study of CXCR3-negative and CXCR3-positive naive CD8 T cells. No DNA is given; TCRdb re-called the 5' RACE reads and lists each CDR3 protein once. The sample features about 3,400 distinct CDR3 sequences, with around 2.4% in its top ten. Sequenced input: naive CXCR3- CD8+ T cells from blood. These receptors originate from a human donor in good health. Some clones in this sample may be carry-over from other donors' samples. CDR3s include the opening cysteine and the closing phenylalanine or tryptophan. Clone size is shown for a subset of rows, as once, few, many or a class of expanded clone.

length: 17; J: TRBJ2-4; V: TRBV11-3; size: medium-sized; CDR3: CASSVGTSGSGRYIQYF
length: 12; J: TRBJ2-7; V: TRBV5-6; size: .; CDR3: CASSFNVYEQYF
length: 13; J: TRBJ1-2; V: TRBV7-2; size: medium-sized; CDR3: CASRTGTDQFYTF
length: 13; J: TRBJ1-1; V: TRBV29-1; size: .; CDR3: CSVAAGGNTEAFF
length: 15; J: TRBJ1-1; V: TRBV21-1; size: medium-sized; CDR3: CASSKSRIPRPEAFF
length: 12; J: TRBJ2-7; V: TRBV29-1; size: .; CDR3: CSVEVGFSEQYF
length: 13; J: TRBJ1-1; V: TRBV29-1; size: .; CDR3: CSVAQGFGTEAFF
length: 13; J: TRBJ2-7; V: TRBV20-1; size: .; CDR3: CSARGETGYEQYF
length: 15; J: TRBJ1-2; V: TRBV29-1; size: medium-sized; CDR3: CSVYILTEDSYGYTF
length: 12; J: TRBJ2-7; V: TRBV29-1; size: .; CDR3: CSADGVSYEQYF
length: 17; J: TRBJ2-3; V: TRBV7-6; size: medium-sized; CDR3: CASSLPSTGGPGDTQYF
length: 11; J: TRBJ2-5; V: TRBV19; size: .; CDR3: CASSLGQTQYF
length: 13; J: TRBJ2-1; V: TRBV29-1; size: .; CDR3: CSGAGMLRNEQFF
length: 16; J: TRBJ2-3; V: TRBV27; size: large; CDR3: CASSTFWGEHTDTQYF
length: 15; J: TRBJ2-7; V: TRBV14; size: medium-sized; CDR3: CASSLAPGAAYEQYF
length: 14; J: TRBJ2-5; V: TRBV12-3/TRBV12-4; size: medium-sized; CDR3: CASSLEAGQETQYF
length: 11; J: TRBJ2-7; V: TRBV6-2/TRBV6-3; size: .; CDR3: CASSHSYEQYF
length: 17; J: TRBJ2-5; V: TRBV4-3; size: .; CDR3: CASSQDWRTGSQETQYF
length: 13; J: TRBJ1-2; V: TRBV7-2; size: medium-sized; CDR3: CADRQAHFYGYTF
length: 18; J: TRBJ2-1; V: TRBV7-9; size: medium-sized; CDR3: CASLEGQGAGEGYNEQFF
length: 14; J: TRBJ2-1; V: TRBV19; size: .; CDR3: CAGGREPSYNEQFF
length: 13; J: TRBJ2-1; V: TRBV19; size: medium-sized; CDR3: CASSTTGYNEQFF
length: 14; J: TRBJ2-1; V: TRBV3-1; size: medium-sized; CDR3: CASRGLGRDNEQFF
length: 17; J: TRBJ2-1; V: TRBV20-1; size: medium-sized; CDR3: CSARDLYGLAGGWEQFF
length: 13; J: TRBJ2-5; V: TRBV29-1; size: medium-sized; CDR3: CSVEPDSQETQYF
length: 15; J: TRBJ1-2; V: TRBV4-1; size: .; CDR3: CASSHLQGNSAGYTF
length: 15; J: TRBJ2-3; V: TRBV11-3; size: medium-sized; CDR3: CASSPLRGSGDTQYF
length: 15; J: TRBJ1-1; V: TRBV4-1; size: medium-sized; CDR3: CASSHPQGPTGKAFF
length: 15; J: TRBJ2-4; V: TRBV14; size: .; CDR3: CASSQGGGSRDIQYF
length: 16; J: TRBJ2-3; V: TRBV19; size: .; CDR3: CASIIVQGVETDTQYF
length: 15; J: TRBJ2-4; V: TRBV19; size: medium-sized; CDR3: CASSLRTDSVNIQYF
length: 13; J: TRBJ2-5; V: TRBV5-6; size: .; CDR3: CASSRGVSETQYF
length: 15; J: TRBJ2-1; V: TRBV29-1; size: medium-sized; CDR3: CSVDARDRGNNEQFF
length: 12; J: TRBJ2-3; V: TRBV5-5; size: medium-sized; CDR3: CAVQVAGDTQYF
length: 14; J: TRBJ2-7; V: TRBV29-1; size: medium-sized; CDR3: CSVFGQTLGGEQYF
length: 12; J: TRBJ2-1; V: TRBV29-1; size: .; CDR3: CSARPANNEQFF
length: 14; J: TRBJ2-5; V: TRBV24-1; size: .; CDR3: CATSERRGSETQYF
length: 11; J: TRBJ2-2; V: TRBV6-2/TRBV6-3; size: medium-sized; CDR3: CASSSSEELFF
length: 12; J: TRBJ2-7; V: TRBV29-1; size: .; CDR3: CSVEASGGEQYF
length: 13; J: TRBJ1-2; V: TRBV29-1; size: medium-sized; CDR3: CSVESPLQAGYTF
length: 15; J: TRBJ2-5; V: TRBV29-1; size: .; CDR3: CSVKPGRDIQETQYF
length: 15; J: TRBJ1-1; V: TRBV4-3; size: medium-sized; CDR3: CASSQERRQVTEAFF
length: 12; J: TRBJ1-1; V: TRBV6-2/TRBV6-3; size: medium-sized; CDR3: CASSYTDTEAFF
length: 15; J: TRBJ2-7; V: TRBV29-1; size: medium-sized; CDR3: CSVELLGQGSGEQYF
length: 15; J: TRBJ2-1; V: TRBV3-1; size: .; CDR3: CASSLLAGPYNEQFF
length: 11; J: TRBJ2-1; V: TRBV4-1; size: medium-sized; CDR3: CASSLGNEQFF
length: 14; J: TRBJ2-1; V: TRBV20-1; size: medium-sized; CDR3: CSASGGLVYNEQFF
length: 12; J: TRBJ2-5; V: TRBV5-1; size: .; CDR3: CASSLAGETQYF
length: 13; J: TRBJ1-1; V: TRBV4-2; size: .; CDR3: CASSLGTRSEAFF
length: 16; J: TRBJ1-2; V: TRBV15; size: medium-sized; CDR3: CATSRDLQPTNYGYTF
length: 15; J: TRBJ1-2; V: TRBV6-5; size: medium-sized; CDR3: CASSSGATGASGYTF
length: 19; J: TRBJ2-2; V: TRBV6-2/TRBV6-3; size: .; CDR3: CASSYRSGGPRSNTGELFF
length: 13; J: TRBJ1-2; V: TRBV4-2; size: medium-sized; CDR3: CASSQDMEIGYTF
length: 12; J: TRBJ1-1; V: TRBV29-1; size: medium-sized; CDR3: CSVQGGKAEAFF
length: 13; J: TRBJ1-2; V: TRBV27; size: .; CDR3: CASSPSFDSGYTF
length: 17; J: TRBJ2-3; V: TRBV20-1; size: medium-sized; CDR3: CSAIGTSGDLSTDTQYF